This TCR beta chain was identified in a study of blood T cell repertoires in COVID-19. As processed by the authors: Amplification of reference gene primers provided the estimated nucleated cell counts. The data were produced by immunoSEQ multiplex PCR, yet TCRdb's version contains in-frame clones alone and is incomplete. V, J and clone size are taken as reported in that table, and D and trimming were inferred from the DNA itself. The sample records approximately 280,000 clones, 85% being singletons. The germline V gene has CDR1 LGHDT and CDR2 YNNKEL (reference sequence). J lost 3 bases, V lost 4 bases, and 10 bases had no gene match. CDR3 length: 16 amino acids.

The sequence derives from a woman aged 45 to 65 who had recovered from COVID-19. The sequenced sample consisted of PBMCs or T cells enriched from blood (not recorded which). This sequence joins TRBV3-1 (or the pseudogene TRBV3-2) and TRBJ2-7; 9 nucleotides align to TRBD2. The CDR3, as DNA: TGTGCCAGCAGCCGAAGCCCCAGCGGGGGGTACTACGAGCAGTACTTC. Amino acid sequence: CASSRSPSGGYYEQYF.